The 23 T cell receptor beta chains below all came from one sample that was sequenced in a study of T-cell memory formation after mild COVID-19. TCRdb independently ran MiXCR on the 5' RACE reads; one entry per CDR3 protein. The table lists approximately 390,000 distinct CDR3 sequences, more than 15% of them singletons. Sequences were obtained from PBMCs or a T cell subset sorted from them (not recorded which). These receptors all stem from a man between 18 and 35 years old who had mild COVID-19 (a few samples of this study predate the infection). Cell type and time point are not known.

This clonotype was picked up a small number of times. V is TRBV20-1 and J is TRBJ1-1; tentative D call: TRBD1 (6 bases). The CDR3 is made up of 14 amino acids. Trimming stripped 4 bases from V and 2 bases from J, with 14 bases between. Germline-derived CDR1 and CDR2 are DFQATT and SNEGSKA (reference sequence). CDR3 sequence: CSANPGAGNTEAFF. The DNA for the CDR3 is TGCAGTGCTAACCCAGGGGCCGGTAACACTGAAGCTTTCTTT.

V is TRBV7-2 and J is TRBJ2-2; D may match TRBD1 or TRBD2 (6 bases each). The CDR3 sequence is 16 residues long. Germline V gene data show CDR1 as SGHTA and CDR2 as FQGNSA. The V gene lost 7 bases and the J gene lost 6 bases, with 21 bases spanning the gap. The CDR3 nucleotides are TGTGCCAGCAACAGGGCGGGATCCGTCCAGGCCGGGGAGCTGTTTTTT. It is translated as CASNRAGSVQAGELFF.

The rearrangement joins TRBV3-1 to TRBJ1-1; the D is unclear. V dropped 1 base and J dropped 6 bases, with 9 bases sitting between them. CDR1 is LGHDT and CDR2 is YNNKEL in the germline V gene (reference sequence). This CDR3 region has 13 residues. Written as DNA, the CDR3 is TGTGCCAGCAGCCAAGGGGCAGAGGCTGAAGCTTTCTTT. This translates into CASSQGAEAEAFF. Based on the CDR3 plus reference TRBV3-1 and TRBJ1-1, the full variable domain is DTAVSQTPKYLVTQMGNDKSIKCEQNLGHDTMYWYKQDSKKFLKIMFSYNNKELIINETVPNRFSPKSPDKAHLNLHINSLELGDSAVYFCASSQGAEAEAFFGQGTRLTVV.

This clonotype occurred a few times. The genes are TRBV5-1 and TRBJ1-1; the D gene is possibly TRBD1 (5 bases). This CDR3 has 15 residues. Per germline, CDR1 SGHRS and CDR2 YFSETQ. Trimming pared 0 bases from V and 3 bases from J, leaving 12 bases between. This CDR3 is CASSLVPRVDTEAFF. Written as DNA, the CDR3 is TGCGCCAGCAGCTTGGTACCCAGGGTTGACACTGAAGCTTTCTTT.

This chain uses TRBV12-3 or TRBV12-4 with TRBJ1-2; D gene ambiguous. V dropped 6 bases and J dropped 8 bases, with 22 bases sitting between them. The CDR3 covers 15 residues. CDR3 loop: CASRGFMEASGGYTF. CDR3 DNA sequence: TGTGCCAGCAGGGGTTTCATGGAAGCCTCGGGGGGCTACACCTTC.

This chain links TRBV5-6 with TRBJ2-1; tentative D call: TRBD2 (6 bases). In germline, CDR1 is SGHDT, CDR2 YYEEEE. The CDR3 loop spans 14 amino acids. Trimming removed 4 bases at V and 5 bases at J, with 13 bases between. CDR3 bases: TGTGCCAGCAGCCTGGGGCGGACTAACAATGAGCAGTTCTTC. It yields the protein CASSLGRTNNEQFF.

V and J are TRBV19 and TRBJ2-5; 9 bases align to TRBD1. The CDR3 length is 16 residues. V lost 6 bases and J lost 5; bases outside the gene matches: 13. Germline lookup yields CDR1 LNHDA and CDR2 SQIVND (reference sequence). The DNA of the CDR3 is TGTGCCAGTAGCCGCCAGAGGACAGGGGCGTGGGAGACCCAGTACTTC. Its translation is CASSRQRTGAWETQYF.

This clonotype appeared a few times. The V and J genes are TRBV6-5 and TRBJ1-5; the D is unclear. Looked up from germline, CDR1 is MNHEY and CDR2 is SVGAGI. This CDR3 is 12 amino acids long. V shed 6 bases and J shed 3 bases, with 6 bases lying between them. For the CDR3, the DNA is TGTGCCAGCAGAGGGTTCAATCAGCCCCAGCATTTT. It translates to CASRGFNQPQHF.

This clonotype was found once. The rearrangement joins TRBV10-2 to TRBJ1-5, with a possible D match to TRBD1 (5 bases). The germline CDR1 and CDR2 sequences are WSHSY and SAAADI. This CDR3 spans 17 amino acids. V was cut by 1 base and J by 5 bases, with 18 bases left in between. The CDR3 DNA follows: TGCGCCAGCAGTGAGTTAAATGCCGGGACTGCCTATCAGCCCCAGCATTTT. Translated: CASSELNAGTAYQPQHF.

The chain joins TRBV7-6 to TRBJ1-3, with D possibly TRBD1 on 6 matching bases. The CDR3 is made up of 15 amino acids. Trimming pared 1 base from V and 3 bases from J, leaving 10 bases between. Germline V gene lookup returns CDR1 SGHVS and CDR2 FNYEAQ. CDR3 nucleotides: TGTGCCAGCAGCTTAGAACAGGGCTTTGGAAACACCATATATTTT. This encodes CASSLEQGFGNTIYF.

This clonotype was detected a few times. The chain has TRBV15 and TRBJ2-1; 9 nucleotides match TRBD1. The J segment lost 4 bases and the V segment lost 1 base, leaving 2 bases of the junction unmatched. CDR1 is LNHNV, CDR2 YYDKDF, per germline (reference sequence). The CDR3 runs 15 residues. As DNA, the CDR3 is TGTGCCACCAGCAGAGGGACAGGGGCGTACAATGAGCAGTTCTTC. Its translation: CATSRGTGAYNEQFF.

This clonotype was counted a few times. This sequence joins TRBV7-9 and TRBJ2-1, with D unclear. With 1 base removed from V and 9 bases from J, the gap between germline ends came to 7 bases. Germline CDR1 and CDR2: SEHNR and FQNEAQ (reference sequence). This CDR3 is built from 12 residues. DNA of the CDR3: TGTGCCAGCAGCTTAGTGCCGGGTGAGCAGTTCTTC. Translated, it gives CASSLVPGEQFF.

The chain combines TRBV6-2 or TRBV6-3 with TRBJ2-1, with 7 bases lining up with TRBD2. The CDR3 extends over 15 amino acids. J was trimmed by 7 bases and V by 3 bases; bases with no gene match: 9. In germline, CDR1 is MNHEY, CDR2 SVGEGT. CDR3 sequence reads: CASSYRQRGWNEQFF. CDR3 coding DNA: TGTGCCAGCAGTTATAGACAGCGGGGCTGGAATGAGCAGTTCTTC.

The chain uses TRBV7-9 and TRBJ1-4; D may be TRBD1 (5 bases). The CDR3 runs to 13 residues. Trimming removed 10 bases from V and 1 base from J, with 10 bases in between. The germline gives CDR1 SEHNR, CDR2 FQNEAQ (reference sequence). The chain's CDR3 is CAIGGVTNEKLFF. The CDR3 DNA reads as TGTGCCATCGGGGGAGTAACTAATGAAAAACTGTTTTTT.

This clonotype was picked up a small number of times. The CDR3 reads CASSPVLGVHEQYV. CDR3 in DNA: TGTGCCAGCAGCCCCGTTTTGGGGGTCCATGAGCAGTACGTC. This sequence joins TRBV7-2 and TRBJ2-7, with D perhaps TRBD1 or TRBD2 (5 bases each). Germline loops: CDR1 SGHTA, CDR2 FQGNSA. V gave up 5 bases and J gave up 7 bases, with 18 bases separating them. This CDR3 spans 14 amino acids.

The chain employs TRBV10-3 and TRBJ2-5; D not certain. V dropped 5 bases and J dropped 2 bases, with 6 bases sitting between them. The germline CDR1 and CDR2 sequences are ENHRY and SYGVKD. This CDR3 contains 12 residues. CDR3 residues: CAISLQQETQYF. The CDR3 DNA reads TGTGCCATCAGTCTACAGCAAGAGACCCAGTACTTC.

This clonotype was counted between two and nine times. The chain recombines TRBV7-2 with TRBJ2-3, with 9 bases fitting TRBD2. V trimming: 5 bases; J trimming: 3 bases; junction bases outside the gene matches: 9. The length of the CDR3 is 16 residues. Germline V gene lookup returns CDR1 SGHTA and CDR2 FQGNSA. The CDR3 DNA follows: TGTGCCAGCAGCCCAGGACTAGCGCGAGGGACAGATACGCAGTATTTT. The encoded protein is CASSPGLARGTDTQYF.

The rearrangement links TRBV3-1 to TRBJ2-3; TRBD2 matches 10 bases. Germline CDR1 and CDR2: LGHDT and YNNKEL (reference sequence). The CDR3 spans 16 residues. V was clipped by 4 bases and J by 2 bases; unmatched bases: 6. The chain's CDR3 is CASSPPSGGATDTQYF. In DNA, the CDR3 is TGTGCCAGCAGCCCCCCAAGCGGGGGGGCCACAGATACGCAGTATTTT.

This clonotype came up a few times. The rearrangement links TRBV16 to TRBJ1-2; no definite D call. V was clipped by 0 bases and J by 2 bases, with 7 bases between them. Germline values: CDR1 KGHSY, CDR2 FQNENV. CDR3 size: 14 residues. In nucleotides, the CDR3 is TGTGCCAGCAGCCAATCTTCAGTGAACTATGGCTACACCTTC. It encodes CASSQSSVNYGYTF.

The chain links TRBV6-5 to TRBJ2-2; D ambiguous. The length of the CDR3 is 13 residues. CDR1 and CDR2 (germline): MNHEY, SVGAGI. The CDR3 coding sequence is TGTGTCAGTCACGGAATTAACACCGGGGAGCTGTTTTTT. Its protein product is CVSHGINTGELFF.

This clonotype came up a few times. The rearrangement uses TRBV20-1 and TRBJ1-2; TRBD1 matches 8 bases. The CDR3 loop spans 16 amino acids. The J segment lost 0 bases and the V segment lost 1 base, leaving 7 bases of the junction unmatched. Germline V CDR1 and CDR2: DFQATT, SNEGSKA (reference sequence). In DNA, the CDR3 is TGCAGTGCTAGAGGGTATGGACAGGGCTCTAACTATGGCTACACCTTC. Amino acids: CSARGYGQGSNYGYTF.

CDR3 protein: CASSRQRFSGNTIYF. DNA for the CDR3: TGTGCCAGCAGCAGACAGAGGTTCTCTGGAAACACCATATATTTT. The rearrangement uses TRBV6-2 or TRBV6-3 and TRBJ1-3, with D tentatively TRBD1 (5 bases). V was pared by 6 bases and J by 0 bases, with 12 bases between. Germline values: CDR1 MNHEY, CDR2 SVGEGT. CDR3 size: 15 residues.

This chain uses TRBV20-1 with TRBJ2-1; 8 nucleotides agree with TRBD2. V lost 3 bases to trimming and J lost 0 bases; unmatched junction nucleotides: 7. The CDR3 runs 16 residues. CDR1 is DFQATT and CDR2 is SNEGSKA in the germline V gene (reference sequence). The CDR3 DNA reads as TGCAGTGCTAGTCGGCTAGCGGGCGTCTCCTACAATGAGCAGTTCTTC. Translating it yields CSASRLAGVSYNEQFF.